The rows below give T cell receptor beta chains drawn from one sample of a study of T cell responses to AZD1222 COVID-19 vaccine. Some clones are missing from TCRdb's copy, which holds only in-frame ones; the method was immunoSEQ multiplex PCR. The table records about 120,000 clones, over 75% of them present only once. Specimen: peripheral blood, collected on day 0 of AZD1222 vaccination. All receptors derive from an adult in good health. CDR3s include the opening cysteine and the closing phenylalanine or tryptophan. D genes are given only for firm matches. Some rows have no size entry. The others give once, few or many, or a class for an expanded clone.

>TRBJ1-5|.|once|TRBV5-1
CASSLDSFNQPQHF
TGCGCCAGCAGCTTGGACAGTTTTAATCAGCCCCAGCATTTT
>TRBJ1-5|.|.|TRBV28
CASSLRGKAGNQPQHF
TGTGCCAGCAGTTTACGGGGTAAGGCTGGCAATCAGCCCCAGCATTTT
>TRBJ2-7|.|.|TRBV2
CASLDFFSYEQYF
TGTGCCAGCCTCGACTTTTTCTCCTACGAGCAGTACTTC
>TRBJ1-6|.|once|TRBV3-1/TRBV3-2
CASSHAVPRSPLHF
TGTGCCAGCAGCCACGCCGTCCCTAGGTCACCCCTCCACTTT
>TRBJ1-1|.|.|TRBV6-5
CASSPDGYEAFF
TGTGCCAGCAGTCCGGACGGATATGAAGCTTTCTTT
>TRBJ1-1|TRBD1|once|TRBV11-3
CASSSGGQENSEAFF
TGTGCCAGCAGCTCCGGTGGACAGGAGAACTCTGAAGCTTTCTTT
>TRBJ1-1|.|.|TRBV29-1
CSVVSNTEAFF
TGCAGCGTTGTATCGAACACTGAAGCTTTCTTT
>TRBJ2-2|.|.|TRBV27
CASSTYTGELFF
TGTGCCAGCAGTACCTATACCGGGGAGCTGTTTTTT
>TRBJ1-2|.|.|TRBV20-1
CSASGQTHGYTF
TGCAGTGCTAGTGGCCAGACTCATGGCTACACCTTC
>TRBJ1-2|.|.|TRBV6-1
CASSEGWQTYGYTF
TGTGCCAGCAGTGAAGGGTGGCAAACCTATGGCTACACCTTC
>TRBJ1-4|.|.|TRBV29-1
CSVVQGEKLFF
TGCAGCGTTGTTCAGGGTGAAAAACTGTTTTTT
>TRBJ1-2|.|.|TRBV12-3/TRBV12-4
CASSLTQGGYTF
TGTGCCAGCAGTTTAACGCAGGGTGGCTACACCTTC
>TRBJ2-2|.|.|TRBV6-6
CAARGGENTGELFF
TGTGCCGCCCGGGGCGGTGAAAACACCGGGGAGCTGTTTTTT
>TRBJ1-1|TRBD1|.|TRBV6-5
CASSKTGYGTEAFF
TGTGCCAGCAGCAAGACAGGGTATGGCACTGAAGCTTTCTTT
>TRBJ2-5|.|.|TRBV18
CASSPGQETQYF
TGTGCCAGCTCACCAGGGCAGGAGACCCAGTACTTC
>TRBJ2-2|TRBD2|.|TRBV27
CASSSHTSGRGTGELFF
TGTGCCAGCAGTTCGCATACCAGCGGGAGAGGAACCGGGGAGCTGTTTTTT
>TRBJ1-5|TRBD1|.|TRBV10-3
CAISSGTAGGKPQHF
TGTGCCATCAGCTCCGGGACAGCTGGCGGGAAGCCCCAGCATTTT
>TRBJ2-2|.|.|TRBV27
CASRGAGYGELFF
TGTGCCAGCAGGGGTGCGGGGTACGGGGAGCTGTTTTTT
>TRBJ1-1|.|.|TRBV6-5
CASTRGAGMNTEAFF
TGTGCCAGCACCCGGGGGGCAGGAATGAACACTGAAGCTTTCTTT
>TRBJ2-7|.|.|TRBV7-9
CASSRQGGDYEQYF
TGTGCCAGCAGCCGACAGGGAGGAGACTACGAGCAGTACTTC
>TRBJ1-6|.|few|TRBV15
CATSRDPRREGYNSPLHF
TGTGCCACCAGCAGAGATCCTCGACGGGAAGGCTATAATTCACCCCTCCACTTT
>TRBJ2-2|TRBD2|.|TRBV5-4
CASSLRLAGGSNLGELFF
TGTGCCAGCAGCTTGAGGCTAGCGGGGGGGTCCAATCTCGGGGAGCTGTTTTTT
>TRBJ1-6|.|.|TRBV19
CATRRDGNNSPLHF
TGTGCCACCAGAAGGGACGGTAATAATTCACCCCTCCACTTT
>TRBJ1-5|.|.|TRBV2
CASSEKLTWVPQHF
TGTGCCAGCAGTGAAAAGCTTACCTGGGTGCCCCAGCATTTT
>TRBJ1-5|.|.|TRBV2
CASNQGRQSNQPQHF
TGTGCCAGCAATCAAGGGAGACAGAGCAATCAGCCCCAGCATTTT
>TRBJ2-5|TRBD2|.|TRBV5-1
CASSLVAGGQETQYF
TGCGCCAGCAGCTTGGTGGCGGGGGGGCAAGAGACCCAGTACTTC
>TRBJ2-1|.|.|TRBV30
CAWSLTDNEQFF
TGTGCCTGGAGTTTAACGGACAATGAGCAGTTCTTC
>TRBJ2-7|.|.|TRBV18
CASSPNTLGINSYEQYF
TGTGCCAGCTCACCAAATACACTGGGGATTAACTCCTACGAGCAGTACTTC
>TRBJ1-6|.|.|TRBV30
CAWSVGDRASPLHF
TGTGCCTGGAGTGTAGGGGATAGAGCTTCACCCCTCCACTTT
>TRBJ1-4|TRBD1|.|TRBV5-4
CASSLKTGRAEKLFF
TGTGCCAGCAGCCTTAAGACAGGGAGGGCTGAAAAACTGTTTTTT
>TRBJ2-1|.|.|TRBV11-2
CASSPISVNNEQFF
TGTGCCAGCAGCCCGATATCTGTTAACAATGAGCAGTTCTTC
>TRBJ2-7|.|.|TRBV12-3/TRBV12-4
CASSSPGSYEQYF
TGTGCCAGCAGTTCCCCCGGGAGCTACGAGCAGTACTTC
>TRBJ2-5|TRBD1|.|TRBV14
CASSQGGGAETQYF
TGTGCCAGCAGCCAAGGAGGGGGCGCAGAGACCCAGTACTTC
>TRBJ2-7|.|.|TRBV7-9
CASSPNNSYEQYF
TGTGCCAGCAGCCCCAATAACTCCTACGAGCAGTACTTC
>TRBJ2-3|TRBD2|once|TRBV30
CARPRTSGRAVAPSDTQYF
TGTGCCAGACCTCGGACTAGCGGGAGGGCCGTAGCCCCCTCAGATACGCAGTATTTT
>TRBJ1-1|.|.|TRBV19
CASRLNTEAFF
TGTGCCAGTAGGTTAAACACTGAAGCTTTCTTT
>TRBJ2-1|.|once|TRBV2
CASSVLNEQFF
TGTGCCAGCAGTGTCCTCAATGAGCAGTTCTTC
>TRBJ1-6|.|.|TRBV27
CASREQVTNSPLHF
TGTGCCAGCAGGGAGCAGGTTACCAATTCACCCCTCCACTTT
>TRBJ1-3|.|.|TRBV30
CAWSVGGSGNTIYF
TGTGCCTGGAGTGTCGGGGGCTCTGGAAACACCATATATTTT
>TRBJ2-4|TRBD2|.|TRBV5-1
CASGKGLAGAGTKNIQYF
TGCGCCAGCGGAAAAGGACTAGCGGGAGCCGGCACCAAAAACATTCAGTACTTC
>TRBJ2-7|.|few|TRBV3-1/TRBV3-2
CASSHDPGYEQYF
TGTGCCAGCAGCCATGATCCGGGATACGAGCAGTACTTC
>TRBJ1-1|TRBD1|.|TRBV7-2
CASTPRQGALVAFF
TGTGCCAGCACTCCTCGGCAGGGGGCCCTGGTAGCTTTCTTT
>TRBJ1-1|TRBD1|.|TRBV6-5
CASTQGAHTEAFF
TGTGCCAGCACACAGGGGGCGCACACTGAAGCTTTCTTT